A single sample gave rise to the 12 T cell receptor beta chains below, sequenced in a study of CD4 and CD8 cells across lung adenocarcinoma regions. MiXCR, run by TCRdb on the PCR reads, gives a single entry per CDR3 protein. The data hold just over 20,000 distinct CDR3 sequences, with less than 70% observed a single time. Material: CD8+ T cells from the center of a lung tumor. All receptors come from a female donor with lung adenocarcinoma. The CD4 and CD8 labels of this study may be unreliable.

J is TRBJ2-3 and V is TRBV3-1; the D is unclear. CDR3 length equals 12 residues. V was trimmed by 4 bases and J by 9 bases, leaving 11 bases between them. Germline V lookup: CDR1 LGHDT, CDR2 YNNKEL (reference sequence). CDR3 DNA: TGTGCCAGCAGCCTCGGCGATTACACGCAGTATTTT. Translating gives CASSLGDYTQYF.

This sequence joins TRBV10-3 and TRBJ2-2; 12 bases are shared with TRBD2. The J call may be faulty, since TRBJ2-3 better matches the DNA end. There are 15 residues in the CDR3. The germline V gene encodes CDR1 ENHRY and CDR2 SYGVKD. Written as DNA, the CDR3 is TGTGCCCGGGGCGGACTAGCGGGGAGCACCGGGACGCAGTATTTT. This codes for CARGGLAGSTGTQYF.

This chain connects TRBV7-6 to TRBJ2-7; 13 bases line up with TRBD2. Germline CDR1 reads SGHVS; CDR2 reads FNYEAQ. This CDR3 contains 17 residues. V shed 5 bases, J shed 1 base, and the junction held 8 bases outside the gene matches. Here the CDR3 DNA reads TGTGCCAGCAGCACGACTAGCGGGGGGTCCATGTCCTACGAGCAGTACTTC. This encodes CASSTTSGGSMSYEQYF.

The chain uses TRBV6-1 and TRBJ2-1, with D uncertain. Trimming cost V 2 bases and J 8 bases, with 19 bases left between them. The CDR3 runs to 16 residues. Germline values: CDR1 MNHNS, CDR2 SASEGT. The DNA of the CDR3 is TGTGCCAGCAGTGAATGGCCTGACGGATCGATCTATGAGCAGTTCTTC. Amino acids: CASSEWPDGSIYEQFF.

This clonotype was counted many times. The V call is TRBV6-1, the J call TRBJ2-1; 9 nucleotides line up with TRBD1. The end of the DNA aligns better with TRBJ2-7, so the J call may be wrong. CDR1 and CDR2 from the germline V gene are MNHNS and SASEGT. The CDR3 loop spans 14 amino acids. The CDR3 here is CASSGGRDRDEQYF. CDR3 sequence (DNA): TGTGCCAGCAGTGGGGGCCGGGACAGGGACGAGCAGTACTTC.

In its sample, this clonotype was seen many times. V and J are TRBV27 and TRBJ1-2, with no clear D. The CDR3 covers 15 residues. Deletions cut 0 bases from V and 6 bases from J, with 14 bases between. Germline lookup yields CDR1 MNHEY and CDR2 SMNVEV (reference sequence). The CDR3 is CASSLSAQISHGYTF. As DNA, the CDR3 is TGTGCCAGCAGTTTATCGGCCCAAATCTCGCATGGCTACACCTTC.

The V call is TRBV6-1, the J call TRBJ2-1, with a tentative D call TRBD2 (5 bases). The ends were cut back, 11 bases at V and 8 bases at J, with 19 bases in the middle. Germline-derived CDR1 and CDR2 are MNHNS and SASEGT. The CDR3 runs 13 residues. Written as DNA, the CDR3 is TGTGCCCGCCGTTTTACTAGTAGAGATGAGCAGTTCTTC. As protein: CARRFTSRDEQFF.

The V gene is TRBV5-1, the J gene TRBJ2-2; the match to TRBD2 covers 11 bases. The germline V gene has CDR1 SGHRS and CDR2 YFSETQ. Trimming took 0 bases from V and 0 from J; bases not matched to a gene: 1. The CDR3 has 17 amino acids. The CDR3 here is CASSLEGLAANTGELFF. The CDR3 nucleotides are TGCGCCAGCAGCTTGGAGGGACTAGCGGCGAACACCGGGGAGCTGTTTTTT. Full variable domain (missing parts from reference TRBV5-1 and TRBJ2-2): KAGVTQTPRYLIKTRGQQVTLSCSPISGHRSVSWYQQTPGQGLQFLFEYFSETQRNKGNFPGRFSGRQFSNSRSEMNVSTLELGDSALYLCASSLEGLAANTGELFFGEGSRLTVL.

CDR3 coding DNA: TGTGCCAGCAGTGAAGCAGGGACAGGGGGTTCCTACAATGAGCAGTTCTTC. It yields the protein CASSEAGTGGSYNEQFF. The V gene is TRBV6-1, the J gene TRBJ2-1; 11 bases line up with TRBD1. The germline gives CDR1 MNHNS, CDR2 SASEGT. V shed 0 bases, J shed 1 base, and the junction held 2 bases outside the gene matches. This CDR3 spans 17 amino acids.

Details on this clonotype: Germline and junction disagree at one end, which may indicate a read error. The rearrangement links TRBV12-3 or TRBV12-4 to TRBJ2-1; TRBD2 is a possible D gene (6 bases). CDR3 length equals 11 residues. CDR3 DNA sequence: TGTGCCAGCAGGTACTCTAGCGACTTCCTCTTC. Translated: CASRYSSDFLF.

V and J are TRBV10-2 and TRBJ2-6, with a weak D call TRBD1 (5 bases). V was shortened by 3 bases and J by 0 bases, with 12 bases between the two germline ends. Germline CDR1 and CDR2: WSHSY and SAAADI. The CDR3 is 17 residues long. The CDR3 region has the DNA TGCGCCAGCAGTGAAAGACAGATAATCTCTGGGGCCAACGTCCTGACTTTC. It translates to CASSERQIISGANVLTF.

The V call is TRBV6-1, the J call TRBJ2-5; D is undetermined. The J call may be mistaken, given a closer DNA end match to TRBJ2-7. The CDR3 loop spans 14 amino acids. The germline V gene has CDR1 MNHNS and CDR2 SASEGT. The CDR3 nucleotides read TGTGCCAGCAACAGCCACAGCGACTCCTACGAGCAGTACTTC. This encodes CASNSHSDSYEQYF.